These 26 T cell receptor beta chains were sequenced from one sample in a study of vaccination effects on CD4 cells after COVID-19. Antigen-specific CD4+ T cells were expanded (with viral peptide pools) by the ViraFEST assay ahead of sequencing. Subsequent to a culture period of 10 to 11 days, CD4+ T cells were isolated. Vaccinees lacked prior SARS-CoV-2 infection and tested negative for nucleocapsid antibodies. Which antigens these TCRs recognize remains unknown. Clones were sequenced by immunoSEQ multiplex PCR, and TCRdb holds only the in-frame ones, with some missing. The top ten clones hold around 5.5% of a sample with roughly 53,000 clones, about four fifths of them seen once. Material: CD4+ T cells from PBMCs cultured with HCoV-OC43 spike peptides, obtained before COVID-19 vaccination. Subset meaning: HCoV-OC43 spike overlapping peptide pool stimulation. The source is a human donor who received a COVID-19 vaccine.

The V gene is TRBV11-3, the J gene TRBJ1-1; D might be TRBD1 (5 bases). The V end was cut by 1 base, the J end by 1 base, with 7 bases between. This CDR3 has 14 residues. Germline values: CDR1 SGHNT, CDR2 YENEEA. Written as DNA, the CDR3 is TGTGCCAGCAGCTTAGGGGGGGGGAACACTGAAGCTTTCTTT. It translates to CASSLGGGNTEAFF.

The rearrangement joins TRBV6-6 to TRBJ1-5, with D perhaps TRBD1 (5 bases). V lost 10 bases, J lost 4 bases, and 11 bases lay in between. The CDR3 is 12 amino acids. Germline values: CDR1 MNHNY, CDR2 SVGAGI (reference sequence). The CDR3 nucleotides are TGTGCCATCGGGGGGGGGAATCAGCCCCAGCATTTT. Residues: CAIGGGNQPQHF.

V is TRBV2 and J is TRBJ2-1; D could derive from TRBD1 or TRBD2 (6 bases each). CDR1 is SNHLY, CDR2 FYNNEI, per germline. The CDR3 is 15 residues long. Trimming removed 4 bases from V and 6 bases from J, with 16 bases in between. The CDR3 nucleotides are TGTGCCAGCAGTGCGACGGGGGCGCAGGGCAATGAGCAGTTCTTC. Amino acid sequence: CASSATGAQGNEQFF.

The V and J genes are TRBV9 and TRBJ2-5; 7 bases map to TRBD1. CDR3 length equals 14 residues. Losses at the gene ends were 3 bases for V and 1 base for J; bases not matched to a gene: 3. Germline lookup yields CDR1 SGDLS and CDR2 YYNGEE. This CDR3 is CASSAGTAQETQYF. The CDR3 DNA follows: TGTGCCAGCAGCGCCGGGACAGCCCAAGAGACCCAGTACTTC. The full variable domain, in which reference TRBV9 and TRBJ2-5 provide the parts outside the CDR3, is DSGVTQTPKHLITATGQRVTLRCSPRSGDLSVYWYQQSLDQGLQFLIQYYNGEERAKGNILERFSAQQFPDLHSELNLSSLELGDSALYFCASSAGTAQETQYFGPGTRLLVL.

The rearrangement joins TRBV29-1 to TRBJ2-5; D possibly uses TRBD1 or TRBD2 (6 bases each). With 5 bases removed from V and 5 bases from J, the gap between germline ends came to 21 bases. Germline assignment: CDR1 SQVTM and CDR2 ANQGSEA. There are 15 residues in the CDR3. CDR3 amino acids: CSVHHPLGGGETQYF. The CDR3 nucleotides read TGCAGCGTTCACCACCCGCTGGGGGGCGGTGAGACCCAGTACTTC.

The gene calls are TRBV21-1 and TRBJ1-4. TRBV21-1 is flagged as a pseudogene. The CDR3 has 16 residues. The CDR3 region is CARIDGGAGTNEKLFF. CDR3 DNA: TGTGCCAGGATAGACGGGGGGGCGGGAACTAATGAAAAACTGTTTTTT.

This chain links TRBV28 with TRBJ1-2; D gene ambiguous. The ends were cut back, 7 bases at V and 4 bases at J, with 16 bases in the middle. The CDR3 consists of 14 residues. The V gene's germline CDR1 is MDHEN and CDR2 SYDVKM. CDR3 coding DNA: TGTGCCAGCACTTCATCGGGCACCTTCTATGGCTACACCTTC. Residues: CASTSSGTFYGYTF.

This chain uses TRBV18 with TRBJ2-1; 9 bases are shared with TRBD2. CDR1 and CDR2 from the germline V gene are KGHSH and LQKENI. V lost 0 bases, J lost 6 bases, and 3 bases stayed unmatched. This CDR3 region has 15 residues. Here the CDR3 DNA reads TGTGCCAGCTCACCACCGTCTAGCGGGGTCAATGAGCAGTTCTTC. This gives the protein CASSPPSSGVNEQFF.

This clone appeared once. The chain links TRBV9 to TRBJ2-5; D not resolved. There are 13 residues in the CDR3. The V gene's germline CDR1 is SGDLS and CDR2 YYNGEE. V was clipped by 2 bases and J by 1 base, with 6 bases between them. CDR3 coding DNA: TGTGCCAGCAGCGTGACCACCCAAGAGACCCAGTACTTC. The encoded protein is CASSVTTQETQYF.

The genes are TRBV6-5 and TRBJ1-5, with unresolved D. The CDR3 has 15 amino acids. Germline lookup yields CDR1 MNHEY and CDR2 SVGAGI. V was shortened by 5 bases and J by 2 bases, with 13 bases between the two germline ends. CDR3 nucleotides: TGTGCCAGCAGTCGCAGACATGGGGGCAATCAGCCCCAGCATTTT. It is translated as CASSRRHGGNQPQHF.

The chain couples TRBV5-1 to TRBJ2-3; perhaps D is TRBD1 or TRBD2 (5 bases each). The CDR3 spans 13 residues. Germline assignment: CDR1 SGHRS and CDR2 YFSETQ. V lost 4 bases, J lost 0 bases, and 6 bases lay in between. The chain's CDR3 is CASSEGSTDTQYF. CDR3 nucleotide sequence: TGCGCCAGCAGCGAGGGGAGCACAGATACGCAGTATTTT.

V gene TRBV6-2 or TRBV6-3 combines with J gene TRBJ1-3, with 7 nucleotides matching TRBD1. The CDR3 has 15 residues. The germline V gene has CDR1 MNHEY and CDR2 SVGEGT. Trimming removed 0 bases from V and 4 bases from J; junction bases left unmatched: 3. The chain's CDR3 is CASSYSRGLGNTIYF. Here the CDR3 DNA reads TGTGCCAGCAGTTACTCGAGGGGGCTCGGAAACACCATATATTTT.

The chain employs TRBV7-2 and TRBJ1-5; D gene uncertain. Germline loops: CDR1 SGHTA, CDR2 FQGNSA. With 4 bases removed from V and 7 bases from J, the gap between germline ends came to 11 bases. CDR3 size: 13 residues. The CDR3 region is CASSSRYAQPQHF. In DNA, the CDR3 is TGTGCCAGCAGCTCCCGGTATGCCCAGCCCCAGCATTTT.

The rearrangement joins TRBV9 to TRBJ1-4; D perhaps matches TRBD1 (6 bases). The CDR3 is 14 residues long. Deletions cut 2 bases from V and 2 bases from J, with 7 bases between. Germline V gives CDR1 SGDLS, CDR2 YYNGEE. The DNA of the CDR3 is TGTGCCAGCAGCGTCACAGGGACTAATGAAAAACTGTTTTTT. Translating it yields CASSVTGTNEKLFF.

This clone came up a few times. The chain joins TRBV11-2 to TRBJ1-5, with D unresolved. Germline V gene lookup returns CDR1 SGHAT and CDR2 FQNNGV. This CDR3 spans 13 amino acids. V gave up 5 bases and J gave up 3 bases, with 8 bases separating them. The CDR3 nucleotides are TGTGCCAGCAGCCTTCAGCTCAATCAGCCCCAGCATTTT. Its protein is CASSLQLNQPQHF.

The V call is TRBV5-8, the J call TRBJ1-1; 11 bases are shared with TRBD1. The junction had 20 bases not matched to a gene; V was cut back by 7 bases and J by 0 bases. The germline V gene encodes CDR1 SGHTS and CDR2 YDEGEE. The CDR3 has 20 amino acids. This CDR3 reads CASPIGQGATYNDLNTEAFF. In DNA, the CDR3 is TGTGCCAGCCCTATCGGACAGGGGGCTACTTACAATGATTTGAACACTGAAGCTTTCTTT.

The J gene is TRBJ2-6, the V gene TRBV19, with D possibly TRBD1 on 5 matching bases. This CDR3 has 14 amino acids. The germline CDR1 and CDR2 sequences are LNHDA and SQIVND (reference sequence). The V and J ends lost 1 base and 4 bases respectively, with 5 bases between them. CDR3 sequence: CASSIGGGANVLTF. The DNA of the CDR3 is TGTGCCAGTAGTATAGGGGGCGGGGCCAACGTCCTGACTTTC.

CDR3 nucleotide sequence: TGTGCCAGCAGCTTGTGGGGGGGTCCCCAGCCCCAGCATTTT. Its protein is CASSLWGGPQPQHF. The rearrangement uses TRBV5-8 and TRBJ1-5; D may be TRBD1 (5 bases). Germline values: CDR1 SGHTS, CDR2 YDEGEE. The germline V and J ends were trimmed by 1 base and 7 bases, with 12 bases remaining between them. The CDR3 has 14 amino acids.

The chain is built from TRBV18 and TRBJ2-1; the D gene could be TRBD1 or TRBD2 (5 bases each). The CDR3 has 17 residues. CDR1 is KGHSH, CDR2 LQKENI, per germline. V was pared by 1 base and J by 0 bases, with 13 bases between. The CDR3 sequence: CASSPLGTSTSYNEQFF. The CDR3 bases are TGTGCCAGCTCACCACTCGGGACCTCAACCTCCTACAATGAGCAGTTCTTC.

The CDR3 loop is CSALLGQEGYTF. The CDR3 region has the DNA TGCAGCGCCTTGCTTGGGCAGGAAGGCTACACCTTC. This chain uses TRBV29-1 with TRBJ1-2, with no clear D. Germline CDR1 reads SQVTM; CDR2 reads ANQGSEA. The CDR3 sequence is 12 residues long. The V end was cut by 7 bases, the J end by 8 bases, with 17 bases between.

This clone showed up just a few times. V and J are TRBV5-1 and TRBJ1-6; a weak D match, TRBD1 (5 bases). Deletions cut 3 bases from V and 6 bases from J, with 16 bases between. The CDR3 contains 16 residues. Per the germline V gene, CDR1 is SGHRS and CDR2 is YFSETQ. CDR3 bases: TGCGCCAGCAGCTGGGACCTTACAGAGACTAATTCACCCCTCCACTTT. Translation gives CASSWDLTETNSPLHF.

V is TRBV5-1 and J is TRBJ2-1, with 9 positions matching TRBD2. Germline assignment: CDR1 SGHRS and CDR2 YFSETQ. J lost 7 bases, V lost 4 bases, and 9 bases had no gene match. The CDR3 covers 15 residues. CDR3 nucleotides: TGCGCCAGCAGCGGGGGGGGCCTAGCGGGGAATGAGCAGTTCTTC. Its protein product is CASSGGGLAGNEQFF. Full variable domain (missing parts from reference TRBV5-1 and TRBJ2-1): KAGVTQTPRYLIKTRGQQVTLSCSPISGHRSVSWYQQTPGQGLQFLFEYFSETQRNKGNFPGRFSGRQFSNSRSEMNVSTLELGDSALYLCASSGGGLAGNEQFFGPGTRLTVL.

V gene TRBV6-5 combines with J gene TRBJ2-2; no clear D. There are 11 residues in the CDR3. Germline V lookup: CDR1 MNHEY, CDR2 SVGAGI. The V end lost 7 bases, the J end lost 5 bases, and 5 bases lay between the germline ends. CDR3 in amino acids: CASKDTGELFF. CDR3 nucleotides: TGTGCCAGCAAGGATACCGGGGAGCTGTTTTTT.

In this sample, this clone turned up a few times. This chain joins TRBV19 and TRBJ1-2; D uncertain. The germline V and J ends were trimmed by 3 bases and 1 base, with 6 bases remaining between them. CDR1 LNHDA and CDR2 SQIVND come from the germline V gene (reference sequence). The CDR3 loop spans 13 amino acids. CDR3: CASSIGLNYGYTF. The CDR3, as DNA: TGTGCCAGTAGTATTGGACTTAACTATGGCTACACCTTC. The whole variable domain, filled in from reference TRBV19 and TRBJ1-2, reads DGGITQSPKYLFRKEGQNVTLSCEQNLNHDAMYWYRQDPGQGLRLIYYSQIVNDFQKGDIAEGYSVSREKKESFPLTVTSAQKNPTAFYLCASSIGLNYGYTFGSGTRLTVV.

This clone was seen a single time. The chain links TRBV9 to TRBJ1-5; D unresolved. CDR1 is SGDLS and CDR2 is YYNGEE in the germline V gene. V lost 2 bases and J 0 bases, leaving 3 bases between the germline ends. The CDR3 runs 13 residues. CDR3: CASSVYSNQPQHF. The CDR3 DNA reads TGTGCCAGCAGCGTCTATAGCAATCAGCCCCAGCATTTT.

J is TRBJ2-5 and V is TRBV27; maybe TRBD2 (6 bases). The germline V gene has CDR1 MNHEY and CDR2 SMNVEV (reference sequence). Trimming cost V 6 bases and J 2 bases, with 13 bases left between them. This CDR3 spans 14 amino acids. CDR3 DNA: TGTGCCAGCAGGGAGGGGCAGTTGCAAGAGACCCAGTACTTC. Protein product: CASREGQLQETQYF.